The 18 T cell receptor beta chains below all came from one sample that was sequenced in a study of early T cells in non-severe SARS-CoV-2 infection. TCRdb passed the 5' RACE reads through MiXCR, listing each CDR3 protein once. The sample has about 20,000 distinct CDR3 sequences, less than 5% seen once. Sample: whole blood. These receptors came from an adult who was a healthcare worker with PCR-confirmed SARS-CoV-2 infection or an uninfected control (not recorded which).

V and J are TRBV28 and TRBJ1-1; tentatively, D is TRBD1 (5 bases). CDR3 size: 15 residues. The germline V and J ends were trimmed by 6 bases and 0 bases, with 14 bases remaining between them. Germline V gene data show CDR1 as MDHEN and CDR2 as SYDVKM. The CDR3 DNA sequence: TGTGCCAGCAGGCCCCCGAAGGGGATGAACACTGAAGCTTTCTTT. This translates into CASRPPKGMNTEAFF.

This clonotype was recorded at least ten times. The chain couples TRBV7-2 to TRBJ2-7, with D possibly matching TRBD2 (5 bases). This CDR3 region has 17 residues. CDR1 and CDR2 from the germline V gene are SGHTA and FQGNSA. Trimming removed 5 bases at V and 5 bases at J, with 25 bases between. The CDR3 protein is CASSQPRRVGYRNEQYF. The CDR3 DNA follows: TGTGCCAGCAGCCAACCGCGGCGGGTCGGGTATAGGAACGAGCAGTACTTC.

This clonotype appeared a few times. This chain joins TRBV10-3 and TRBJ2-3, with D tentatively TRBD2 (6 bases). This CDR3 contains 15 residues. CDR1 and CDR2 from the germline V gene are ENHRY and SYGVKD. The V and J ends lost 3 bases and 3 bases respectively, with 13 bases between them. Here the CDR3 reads CAISDSGTLTDTQYF. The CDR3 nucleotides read TGTGCCATCAGTGATTCCGGGACTTTAACAGATACGCAGTATTTT.

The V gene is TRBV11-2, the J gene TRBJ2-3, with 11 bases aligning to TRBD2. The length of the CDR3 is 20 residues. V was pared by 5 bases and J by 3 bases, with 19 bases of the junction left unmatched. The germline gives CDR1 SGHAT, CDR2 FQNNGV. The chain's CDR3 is CASSRLAAPGLAGRTDTQYF. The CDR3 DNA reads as TGTGCCAGCAGCCGATTAGCCGCCCCAGGACTAGCGGGTCGGACAGATACGCAGTATTTT.

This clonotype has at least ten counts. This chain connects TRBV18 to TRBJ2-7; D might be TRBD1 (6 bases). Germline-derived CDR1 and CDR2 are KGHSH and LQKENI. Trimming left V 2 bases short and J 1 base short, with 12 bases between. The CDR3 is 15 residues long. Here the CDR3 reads CASSPTAGASYEQYF. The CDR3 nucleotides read TGTGCCAGCTCACCAACAGCAGGGGCGTCCTACGAGCAGTACTTC.

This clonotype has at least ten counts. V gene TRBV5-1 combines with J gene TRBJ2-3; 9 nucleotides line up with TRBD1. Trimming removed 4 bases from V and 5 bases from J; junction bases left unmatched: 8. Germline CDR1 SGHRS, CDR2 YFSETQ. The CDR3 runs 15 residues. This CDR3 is CASSTQGAAKDTQYF. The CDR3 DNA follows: TGCGCCAGCAGCACACAGGGGGCGGCCAAAGATACGCAGTATTTT. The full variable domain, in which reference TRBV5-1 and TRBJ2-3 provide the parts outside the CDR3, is KAGVTQTPRYLIKTRGQQVTLSCSPISGHRSVSWYQQTPGQGLQFLFEYFSETQRNKGNFPGRFSGRQFSNSRSEMNVSTLELGDSALYLCASSTQGAAKDTQYFGPGTRLTVL.

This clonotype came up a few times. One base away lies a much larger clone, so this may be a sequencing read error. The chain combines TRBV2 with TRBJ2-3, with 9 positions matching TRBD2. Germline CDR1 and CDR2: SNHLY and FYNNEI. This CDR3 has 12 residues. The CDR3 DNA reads TGTGTCAGCATACTAGCGGGAGATACGCAGTATTTT. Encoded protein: CVSILAGDTQYF.

The CDR3 region is CASSRLMAAGNTIYF. CDR3 coding DNA: TGTGCCAGCAGTCGATTAATGGCTGCTGGAAACACCATATATTTT. The V and J genes are TRBV12-3 or TRBV12-4 and TRBJ1-3; D gene unclear. The V gene lost 5 bases and the J gene lost 2 bases, with 13 bases spanning the gap. The CDR3 length is 15 residues.

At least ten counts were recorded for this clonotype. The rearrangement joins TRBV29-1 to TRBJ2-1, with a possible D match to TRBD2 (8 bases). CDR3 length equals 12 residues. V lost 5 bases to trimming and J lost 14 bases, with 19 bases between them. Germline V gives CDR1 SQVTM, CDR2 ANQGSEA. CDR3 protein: CSVWQTGTSEFF. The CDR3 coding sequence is TGCAGCGTTTGGCAGACAGGGACTAGTGAGTTCTTC.

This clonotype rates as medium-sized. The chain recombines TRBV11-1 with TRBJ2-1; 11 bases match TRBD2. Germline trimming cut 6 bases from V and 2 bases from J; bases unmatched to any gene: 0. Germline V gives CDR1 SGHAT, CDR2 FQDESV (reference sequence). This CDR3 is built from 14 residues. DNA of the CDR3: TGTGCCAGCAGTAGCGGGAGGGCCTACAATGAGCAGTTCTTC. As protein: CASSSGRAYNEQFF.

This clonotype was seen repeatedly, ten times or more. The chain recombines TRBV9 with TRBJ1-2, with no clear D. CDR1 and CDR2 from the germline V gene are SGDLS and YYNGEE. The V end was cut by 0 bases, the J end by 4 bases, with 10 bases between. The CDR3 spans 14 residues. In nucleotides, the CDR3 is TGTGCCAGCAGCGTAGATCCCGAAAGCTATGGCTACACCTTC. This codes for CASSVDPESYGYTF.

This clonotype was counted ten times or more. CDR3 loop: CASSLVGTSGIEQFF. The CDR3 DNA follows: TGCGCCAGCAGCTTGGTTGGGACTAGCGGGATCGAGCAGTTCTTC. V and J are TRBV5-1 and TRBJ2-1; 13 positions agree with TRBD2. CDR1 is SGHRS and CDR2 is YFSETQ in the germline V gene. V was clipped by 0 bases and J by 10 bases; unmatched bases: 4. CDR3 length: 15 residues. Combining the CDR3 with reference TRBV5-1 and TRBJ2-1 gives the whole variable domain KAGVTQTPRYLIKTRGQQVTLSCSPISGHRSVSWYQQTPGQGLQFLFEYFSETQRNKGNFPGRFSGRQFSNSRSEMNVSTLELGDSALYLCASSLVGTSGIEQFFGPGTRLTVL.

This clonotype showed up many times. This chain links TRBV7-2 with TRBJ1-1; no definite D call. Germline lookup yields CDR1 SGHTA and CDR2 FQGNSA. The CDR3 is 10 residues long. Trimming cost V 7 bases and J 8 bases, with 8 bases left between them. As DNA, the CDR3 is TGTGCCAGCATCTGGCGGGAAGCTTTCTTT. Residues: CASIWREAFF.

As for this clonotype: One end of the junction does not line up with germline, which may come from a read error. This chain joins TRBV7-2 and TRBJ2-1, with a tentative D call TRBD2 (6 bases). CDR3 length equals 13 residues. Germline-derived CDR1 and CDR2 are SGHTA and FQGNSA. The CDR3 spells CASSLGRGNGQFF. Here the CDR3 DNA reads TGTGCCAGCAGCTTAGGGAGGGGCAATGGGCAGTTCTTC.

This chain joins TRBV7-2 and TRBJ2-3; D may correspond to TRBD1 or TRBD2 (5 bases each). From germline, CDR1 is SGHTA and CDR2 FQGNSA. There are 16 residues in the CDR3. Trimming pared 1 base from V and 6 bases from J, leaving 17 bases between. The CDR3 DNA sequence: TGTGCCAGCAGCTTAGGGGCCTCTTGGGGGTCGGATACGCAGTATTTT. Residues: CASSLGASWGSDTQYF.

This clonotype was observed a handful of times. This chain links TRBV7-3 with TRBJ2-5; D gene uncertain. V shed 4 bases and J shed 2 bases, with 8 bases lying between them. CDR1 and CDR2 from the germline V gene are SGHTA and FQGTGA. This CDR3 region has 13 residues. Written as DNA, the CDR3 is TGTGCCAGCAGCTATAGGGCACAAGAGACCCAGTACTTC. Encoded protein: CASSYRAQETQYF.

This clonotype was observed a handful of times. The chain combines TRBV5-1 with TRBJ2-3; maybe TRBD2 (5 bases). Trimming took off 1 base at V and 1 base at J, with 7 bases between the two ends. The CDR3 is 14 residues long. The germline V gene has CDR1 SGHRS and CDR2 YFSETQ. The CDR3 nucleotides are TGCGCCAGCAGCTTGCGGGAACGCACAGATACGCAGTATTTT. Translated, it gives CASSLRERTDTQYF.

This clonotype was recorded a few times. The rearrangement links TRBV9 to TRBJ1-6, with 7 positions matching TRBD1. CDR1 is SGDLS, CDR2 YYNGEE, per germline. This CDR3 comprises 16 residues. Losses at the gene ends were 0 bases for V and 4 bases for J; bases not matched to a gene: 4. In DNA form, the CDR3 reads TGTGCCAGCAGCGTAGGGGGACAGCTTTATAATTCACCCCTCCACTTT. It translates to CASSVGGQLYNSPLHF.